The 17 T cell receptor beta chains given below trace back to one sample, sequenced in a study of CD8+ T cells in alopecia areata. The authors extracted RNA and reverse transcribed it into cDNA as the sequencing template. Produced via immunoSEQ multiplex PCR; TCRdb's table is partial and in-frame only. The table records about 250,000 clones, around 64% of them present only once. Treatment here: oral pan-JAK inhibitor, 5-10 mg twice daily. The sequenced sample was CD4+ T cells sorted from blood, obtained around week 53, from a patient treated with tofacitinib. These receptor sequences come from a human donor with alopecia areata.

This chain connects TRBV11-2 to TRBJ2-1, with TRBD1 matching over 7 bases. The length of the CDR3 is 15 residues. Germline CDR1 SGHAT, CDR2 FQNNGV. The trim removed 3 bases at V and 3 bases at J, leaving 5 bases unmatched. CDR3 nucleotide sequence: TGTGCCAGCAGCTTGGGACAGCCAGTCTACAATGAGCAGTTCTTC. Its translation is CASSLGQPVYNEQFF.

The J gene is TRBJ2-5, the V gene TRBV29-1; TRBD2 matches 12 bases. Per germline, CDR1 SQVTM and CDR2 ANQGSEA. Germline trimming cut 4 bases from V and 4 bases from J; bases unmatched to any gene: 4. This CDR3 region has 14 residues. The CDR3 here is CSVAPTSGGETQYF. Written as DNA, the CDR3 is TGCAGCGTTGCACCGACTAGCGGGGGAGAGACCCAGTACTTC. Filled out from reference TRBV29-1 and TRBJ2-5, the complete variable domain reads SAVISQKPSRDICQRGTSLTIQCQVDSQVTMMFWYRQQPGQSLTLIATANQGSEATYESGFVIDKFPISRPNLTFSTLTVSNMSPEDSSIYLCSVAPTSGGETQYFGPGTRLLVL.

The rearrangement joins TRBV2 to TRBJ1-5; D unclear. CDR1 is SNHLY, CDR2 FYNNEI, per germline. Trimming removed 6 bases from V and 3 bases from J, with 9 bases in between. The length of the CDR3 is 13 residues. The CDR3 here is CASSRSNNQPQHF. The CDR3 region has the DNA TGTGCCAGCAGCCGGAGCAACAATCAGCCCCAGCATTTT.

This clone came up a few times. CDR3 coding DNA: TGTGCCAGCAGCTTGCCAGGGCTGAACACTGAAGCTTTCTTT. Translation gives CASSLPGLNTEAFF. This chain connects TRBV5-4 to TRBJ1-1; a weak D match, TRBD1 (5 bases). V lost 1 base and J 0 bases, leaving 7 bases between the germline ends. The germline gives CDR1 SGHNT, CDR2 YYREEE (reference sequence). The CDR3 runs to 14 residues.

The rearrangement joins TRBV2 to TRBJ1-2; D is ambiguous. Germline V gene sequence: CDR1 SNHLY, CDR2 FYNNEI. Trimming shortened V by 10 bases and J by 5 bases, and 14 bases separated the two germline ends. CDR3 length: 12 amino acids. CDR3 sequence reads: CAITGSSYGYTF. Here the CDR3 DNA reads TGTGCCATCACCGGGAGTAGTTATGGCTACACCTTC.

This clone is a singleton in its sample. The gene calls are TRBV5-4 and TRBJ2-5; 9 bases fit TRBD2. With 2 bases clipped from V and 3 bases from J, the junction kept 8 bases outside the gene matches. The germline V gene encodes CDR1 SGHNT and CDR2 YYREEE (reference sequence). The CDR3 has 16 residues. CDR3 protein: CASSFRLAGAEETQYF. DNA of the CDR3: TGTGCCAGCAGCTTCAGGTTAGCGGGGGCTGAAGAGACCCAGTACTTC.

The chain couples TRBV29-1 to TRBJ2-5; D not certain. This CDR3 contains 13 residues. Per germline, CDR1 SQVTM and CDR2 ANQGSEA. V was shortened by 4 bases and J by 5 bases, with 14 bases between the two germline ends. CDR3 protein: CSVAPGSGETQYF. CDR3 sequence (DNA): TGCAGCGTTGCCCCCGGGTCCGGGGAGACCCAGTACTTC.

The chain uses TRBV30 and TRBJ1-2; D possibly corresponds to TRBD1 (5 bases). The CDR3 has 13 residues. CDR1 and CDR2 from the germline V gene are GTSNPN and SVGIG (reference sequence). CDR3 residues: CAIRGRVDYGYTF. The CDR3 DNA is TGTGCGATTAGAGGCAGGGTGGACTATGGCTACACCTTC.

This rearrangement joins TRBV29-1 to TRBJ2-1; D is tentatively TRBD1 or TRBD2 (5 bases each). Trimming cost V 7 bases and J 6 bases, with 13 bases left between them. Looked up from germline, CDR1 is SQVTM and CDR2 is ANQGSEA. CDR3 length: 12 residues. This CDR3 is CSGFSGTNEQFF. DNA of the CDR3: TGCAGCGGATTTTCTGGGACCAATGAGCAGTTCTTC.

This CDR3 is CAWSRGARLNTEAFF. In DNA, the CDR3 is TGTGCCTGGAGTAGGGGCGCCAGACTTAACACTGAAGCTTTCTTT. The chain carries TRBV30 and TRBJ1-1, with a tentative D call TRBD1 (5 bases). The V gene's germline CDR1 is GTSNPN and CDR2 SVGIG (reference sequence). V gave up 2 bases and J gave up 2 bases, with 15 bases separating them. The CDR3 sequence is 15 residues long.

The V and J genes are TRBV5-4 and TRBJ2-7, with D perhaps TRBD2 (6 bases). Germline CDR1 SGHNT, CDR2 YYREEE (reference sequence). The CDR3 length is 14 residues. V was shortened by 5 bases and J by 4 bases, with 16 bases between the two germline ends. CDR3: CASSSRDWGYEQYF. The CDR3 DNA reads as TGTGCCAGCAGTTCCCGGGACTGGGGGTACGAGCAGTACTTC.

This chain uses TRBV5-1 with TRBJ2-7, with D unclear. The CDR3 totals 12 residues. Germline CDR1 SGHRS, CDR2 YFSETQ. Trimming shortened V by 1 base and J by 4 bases, and 6 bases separated the two germline ends. The CDR3 region has the DNA TGCGCCAGCAGCTTGTCCCTTTACGAGCAGTACTTC. It encodes CASSLSLYEQYF.

The chain carries TRBV10-3 and TRBJ2-5; D is tentatively TRBD1 or TRBD2 (5 bases each). Per germline, CDR1 ENHRY and CDR2 SYGVKD. Trimming removed 2 bases from V and 3 bases from J, with 13 bases in between. The CDR3 has 15 amino acids. The CDR3 region has the DNA TGTGCCATCAGTGAGGCGCCTCGAGGGGAAGAGACCCAGTACTTC. Its protein product is CAISEAPRGEETQYF.

The rearrangement joins TRBV6-5 to TRBJ1-3; no firm D call. The germline gives CDR1 MNHEY, CDR2 SVGAGI. V was shortened by 10 bases and J by 0 bases, with 10 bases between the two germline ends. This CDR3 is built from 13 residues. The CDR3 DNA is TGTGCCACGCGGGGAGGCTCTGGAAACACCATATATTTT. Translation: CATRGGSGNTIYF.

The genes are TRBV29-1 and TRBJ2-3; D perhaps matches TRBD2 (5 bases). CDR1 SQVTM and CDR2 ANQGSEA come from the germline V gene. This CDR3 has 14 residues. V was trimmed by 6 bases and J by 0 bases, leaving 13 bases between them. The DNA for the CDR3 is TGCAGCGTCTCACCGGGGTCTAGCACAGATACGCAGTATTTT. Its translation is CSVSPGSSTDTQYF.

Only a few counts were recorded for this clone. The V and J genes are TRBV7-8 and TRBJ1-6; TRBD1 is a possible D gene (5 bases). Deletions cut 1 base from V and 9 bases from J, with 10 bases between. The germline V gene has CDR1 SGHVS and CDR2 FQNEAQ. CDR3 length: 14 residues. The CDR3 coding sequence is TGTGCCAGCAGCTTAGTCCAGGGTGGTTCACCCCTCCACTTT. Encoded protein: CASSLVQGGSPLHF. Filled out from reference TRBV7-8 and TRBJ1-6, the complete variable domain reads GAGVSQSPRYKVAKRGQDVALRCDPISGHVSLFWYQQALGQGPEFLTYFQNEAQLDKSGLPSDRFFAERPEGSVSTLKIQRTQQEDSAVYLCASSLVQGGSPLHFGNGTRLTVT.

This clone was detected only a few times. The chain links TRBV7-9 to TRBJ2-1; 10 bases line up with TRBD2. The germline V gene encodes CDR1 SEHNR and CDR2 FQNEAQ (reference sequence). J was trimmed by 8 bases and V by 2 bases; bases with no gene match: 3. The CDR3 has 14 amino acids. The CDR3 loop is CASSLSGGAHEQFF. CDR3 in DNA: TGTGCCAGCAGCTTAAGCGGGGGGGCCCATGAGCAGTTCTTC.